Shown below are 32 T cell receptor beta chains from a single sample sequenced in a study of shared clonotypes between healthy human individuals. The repertoire was sequenced with immunoSEQ multiplex PCR; TCRdb's copy has only in-frame clones and lacks some. The sample carries about 580,000 clones, roughly 98% recorded once. CD45RO-negative, CCR7-selected cells formed the naive CD8 fraction, which excluded terminally differentiated effector memory CD45RA+ cells. Sequencing input: naive CD8+ T cells sorted from blood. Receptors originate from a man aged 25-40 years in good health.

CDR3 protein: CASTSTNTEAFF. CDR3 in DNA: TGTGCCAGCACCTCTACAAACACTGAAGCTTTCTTT. The chain joins TRBV5-4 to TRBJ1-1; D remains ambiguous. CDR3 length: 12 residues. V lost 6 bases and J 2 bases, leaving 8 bases between the germline ends. Germline V CDR1 and CDR2: SGHNT, YYREEE (reference sequence).

The CDR3: CASSSLTSADTQYF. The CDR3 coding sequence is TGTGCCAGCAGTTCCTTGACTAGCGCAGATACGCAGTATTTT. The chain combines TRBV27 with TRBJ2-3; TRBD2 agrees at 8 bases. Germline V lookup: CDR1 MNHEY, CDR2 SMNVEV (reference sequence). V was pared by 4 bases and J by 4 bases, with 4 bases of the junction left unmatched. The CDR3 contains 14 residues.

In its sample, this clone was seen once. V gene TRBV14 combines with J gene TRBJ2-7; TRBD1 matches 7 bases. The CDR3 runs to 16 residues. Germline V CDR1 and CDR2: SGHDN, FVKESK. Losses at the gene ends were 4 bases for V and 2 bases for J; bases not matched to a gene: 11. CDR3 DNA sequence: TGTGCCAGCAGCCCGACCCTCGGGACAGTAACCTACGAGCAGTACTTC. This codes for CASSPTLGTVTYEQYF.

This sequence joins TRBV5-8 and TRBJ2-7; D is perhaps TRBD1 (6 bases). V lost 3 bases, J lost 4 bases, and 17 bases lay in between. CDR1 SGHTS and CDR2 YDEGEE come from the germline V gene. This CDR3 spans 15 amino acids. The CDR3, as DNA: TGTGCCAGCAGCTCAGGGGTTTCTCCAAGATACGAGCAGTACTTC. It is translated as CASSSGVSPRYEQYF.

J is TRBJ2-6 and V is TRBV30, with 14 bases identical to TRBD2. Trimming at V came to 5 bases and at J to 2 bases, leaving 5 bases not matched to a gene. This CDR3 is 17 amino acids long. CDR1 GTSNPN and CDR2 SVGIG come from the germline V gene (reference sequence). CDR3 in DNA: TGTGCCTGGGCGGGACTAGCGGGAGATGCTGGGGCCAACGTCCTGACTTTC. Residues: CAWAGLAGDAGANVLTF.

The chain carries TRBV9 and TRBJ2-3; 12 bases are a match to TRBD2. The V gene end was trimmed by 0 bases and the J gene end by 5 bases; junction bases not matched to a gene: 10. Germline V gene data show CDR1 as SGDLS and CDR2 as YYNGEE. CDR3 size: 18 residues. The CDR3, as DNA: TGTGCCAGCAGCGTAGGCCCGAATACTAGCGGGAGGATAGATACGCAGTATTTT. Protein product: CASSVGPNTSGRIDTQYF.

The gene calls are TRBV4-1 and TRBJ2-6; no clear D. Trimming left V 3 bases short and J 0 bases short, with 6 bases between. The CDR3 extends over 15 amino acids. Germline CDR1 and CDR2: MGHRA and YSYEKL. This CDR3 is CASSQGYSGANVLTF. Written as DNA, the CDR3 is TGCGCCAGCAGCCAGGGGTACTCTGGGGCCAACGTCCTGACTTTC.

This chain links TRBV5-1 with TRBJ1-2; 9 positions match TRBD1. The V segment lost 5 bases and the J segment 4 bases; nucleotides outside the gene matches: 9. This CDR3 comprises 15 residues. Germline V lookup: CDR1 SGHRS, CDR2 YFSETQ. CDR3 loop: CASSPGTGFSYGYTF. CDR3 coding DNA: TGCGCCAGCAGTCCCGGGACAGGGTTTAGCTATGGCTACACCTTC.

V gene TRBV6-6 combines with J gene TRBJ2-1; D tentatively fits TRBD1 or TRBD2 (5 bases each). V was shortened by 0 bases and J by 9 bases, with 18 bases between the two germline ends. CDR3 length: 16 amino acids. Germline CDR1 and CDR2: MNHNY and SVGAGI (reference sequence). The CDR3 spells CASSYSIEGSRGEQFF. The DNA for the CDR3 is TGTGCCAGCAGTTACTCGATAGAGGGTTCTAGGGGTGAGCAGTTCTTC.

The gene calls are TRBV27 and TRBJ2-7; D possibly corresponds to TRBD2 (7 bases). Germline CDR1 is MNHEY and CDR2 is SMNVEV (reference sequence). The V end lost 5 bases, the J end lost 3 bases, and 17 bases lay between the germline ends. This CDR3 has 15 amino acids. CDR3 in amino acids: CASSLRGHGSYEQYF. The CDR3 DNA reads TGTGCCAGCAGTCTGCGGGGGCACGGGAGCTACGAGCAGTACTTC.

The chain is built from TRBV6-5 and TRBJ2-3; TRBD2 agrees at 9 bases. There are 16 residues in the CDR3. The V segment lost 0 bases and the J segment 2 bases; nucleotides outside the gene matches: 3. Germline V CDR1 and CDR2: MNHEY, SVGAGI. CDR3 amino acids: CASSYSTSGTTDTQYF. CDR3 coding DNA: TGTGCCAGCAGTTACTCGACTAGCGGAACCACAGATACGCAGTATTTT.

With regard to this clone: Sequence at one end of the junction differs from germline and may be a read error. The chain uses TRBV9 and TRBJ2-7, with TRBD2 as a possible D gene (6 bases). The CDR3 covers 15 residues. Germline CDR1 SGDLS, CDR2 YYNGEE. CDR3 in amino acids: CASSGRERGPYEQYF. CDR3 DNA sequence: TGTGCCAGTAGCGGTCGGGAAAGAGGTCCCTACGAGCAGTACTTC.

The chain uses TRBV4-2 and TRBJ2-7; 14 nucleotides align to TRBD2. The CDR3 length is 15 residues. J was trimmed by 2 bases and V by 3 bases; bases with no gene match: 0. Per the germline V gene, CDR1 is LGHNA and CDR2 is YNFKEQ. As DNA, the CDR3 is TGTGCCAGCAGCCAGGGACTAGCGGGAGCCTACGAGCAGTACTTC. Translating it yields CASSQGLAGAYEQYF.

The V and J genes are TRBV5-5 and TRBJ2-7; D not resolved. V gave up 1 base and J gave up 0 bases, with 8 bases separating them. Germline lookup yields CDR1 SGHKS and CDR2 YYEKEE (reference sequence). This CDR3 comprises 14 residues. The CDR3 loop reads CASSLLQSSYEQYF. CDR3 DNA sequence: TGTGCCAGCAGCTTGCTTCAGAGCTCCTACGAGCAGTACTTC.

The chain uses TRBV13 and TRBJ2-2; D is unclear. The V gene's germline CDR1 is PRHDT and CDR2 FYEKMQ (reference sequence). CDR3 size: 14 residues. The V gene lost 5 bases and the J gene lost 0 bases, with 7 bases spanning the gap. The CDR3 DNA reads TGTGCCAGCAGCACCATGTCGAACACCGGGGAGCTGTTTTTT. Protein product: CASSTMSNTGELFF.

The V gene is TRBV18, the J gene TRBJ2-5; possible D gene TRBD1, 6 bases. The length of the CDR3 is 15 residues. In germline, CDR1 is KGHSH, CDR2 LQKENI. The ends were cut back, 3 bases at V and 1 base at J, with 12 bases in the middle. CDR3 loop: CASSPLDSLQETQYF. CDR3 DNA sequence: TGTGCCAGCTCACCCCTGGACAGCCTCCAAGAGACCCAGTACTTC.

The chain links TRBV27 to TRBJ1-5; the D gene is possibly TRBD1 (5 bases). The length of the CDR3 is 16 residues. CDR1 is MNHEY, CDR2 SMNVEV, per germline (reference sequence). V dropped 3 bases and J dropped 4 bases, with 16 bases sitting between them. The CDR3 bases are TGTGCCAGCAGTTTGTCAGGGCCGAAGAAGAATCAGCCCCAGCATTTT. Its protein is CASSLSGPKKNQPQHF.

To note about this clone: The sample holds other DNA sequences that translate to the same CDR3. This chain joins TRBV15 and TRBJ1-5, with no clear D. Germline V gives CDR1 LNHNV, CDR2 YYDKDF (reference sequence). With 0 bases removed from V and 7 bases from J, the gap between germline ends came to 13 bases. The CDR3 totals 15 residues. This chain's CDR3 is CATSRDRGLGQPQHF. The CDR3 DNA is TGTGCCACCAGCAGAGATCGAGGTTTAGGGCAGCCCCAGCATTTT.

The chain carries TRBV27 and TRBJ1-1; D not resolved. This CDR3 is 14 amino acids long. V was clipped by 5 bases and J by 0 bases, with 10 bases between them. The germline V gene has CDR1 MNHEY and CDR2 SMNVEV (reference sequence). In DNA form, the CDR3 reads TGTGCCAGCAGTCCCCTCCCTCTGAACACTGAAGCTTTCTTT. It codes for CASSPLPLNTEAFF.

Of note for this clone: Other DNA sequences in this sample translate to the same CDR3. V gene TRBV27 combines with J gene TRBJ2-7; D is unresolved. Between the trimmed V and J ends, which lost 0 bases and 0 bases, there was a span of 3 bases. The CDR3 sequence is 13 residues long. Per the germline V gene, CDR1 is MNHEY and CDR2 is SMNVEV (reference sequence). This CDR3 reads CASSLSDSYEQYF. The CDR3, as DNA: TGTGCCAGCAGTTTATCCGACTCCTACGAGCAGTACTTC.

V and J are TRBV7-9 and TRBJ2-1, with 9 positions matching TRBD2. CDR3 length: 17 amino acids. Unmatched junction bases numbered 12, after V lost 3 bases and J lost 6 bases. Germline CDR1 reads SEHNR; CDR2 reads FQNEAQ (reference sequence). The CDR3, as DNA: TGTGCCAGCAGCTTTAGGAAGGCGGGAGGGCCCTTCAATGAGCAGTTCTTC. Protein product: CASSFRKAGGPFNEQFF.

The V and J genes are TRBV5-1 and TRBJ2-3; D ambiguous. Germline V gives CDR1 SGHRS, CDR2 YFSETQ. The CDR3 sequence is 15 residues long. The V gene lost 0 bases and the J gene lost 4 bases, with 12 bases spanning the gap. As DNA, the CDR3 is TGCGCCAGCAGCTTGGGATTAAGTGGGGCAGATACGCAGTATTTT. Translation gives CASSLGLSGADTQYF.

Note on this clone: The same CDR3 is also encoded by other DNA sequences in this sample. This chain joins TRBV5-8 and TRBJ2-7; D uncertain. The CDR3 runs 13 residues. Per germline, CDR1 SGHTS and CDR2 YDEGEE. V lost 0 bases and J 1 base, leaving 5 bases between the germline ends. The CDR3 region is CASSLVGSYEQYF. The CDR3 DNA reads TGTGCCAGCAGCTTGGTGGGTTCCTACGAGCAGTACTTC.

The chain has TRBV7-3 and TRBJ2-7; TRBD2 agrees at 9 bases. From germline, CDR1 is SGHTA and CDR2 FQGTGA. The CDR3 is 14 amino acids. V was pared by 3 bases and J by 5 bases, with 5 bases of the junction left unmatched. The CDR3 is CASSFSGRGHEQYF. CDR3 DNA: TGTGCCAGCAGCTTTAGCGGGAGAGGCCACGAGCAGTACTTC.

CDR3 amino acids: CASSSTGGSAYEQYF. For the CDR3, the DNA is TGTGCCAGCTCATCGACGGGAGGAAGCGCCTACGAGCAGTACTTC. The chain has TRBV18 and TRBJ2-7; TRBD2 matches at 7 bases. The CDR3 is 15 residues long. Looked up from germline, CDR1 is KGHSH and CDR2 is LQKENI. After removal of 5 bases from V and 2 bases from J, the junction contained 9 bases not matched to a gene.

A remark on this clone: A read error may account for a junction end that differs from germline. This chain links TRBV7-7 with TRBJ2-2; TRBD1 agrees at 8 bases. Germline V gene data show CDR1 as SSHAT and CDR2 as FNYEAQ (reference sequence). The CDR3 is 17 amino acids. The CDR3 sequence is CASSPRGRTTNTGELFF. CDR3 coding DNA: TGTGCTAGCAGCCCCAGGGGGCGAACAACGAACACCGGGGAGCTGTTTTTT. Full variable domain (rest looked up from reference TRBV7-7 and TRBJ2-2): GAGVSQSPRYKVTKRGQDVTLRCDPISSHATLYWYQQALGQGPEFLTYFNYEAQPDKSGLPSDRFSAERPEGSISTLTIQRTEQRDSAMYRCASSPRGRTTNTGELFFGEGSRLTVL.

The chain is built from TRBV27 and TRBJ1-1; D perhaps matches TRBD1 (6 bases). This CDR3 region has 14 residues. CDR1 and CDR2 (germline): MNHEY, SMNVEV (reference sequence). Trimming pared 4 bases from V and 6 bases from J, leaving 15 bases between. The CDR3 DNA follows: TGTGCCAGCAGTTCACGGCAGCAGGGGCCTGAAGCTTTCTTT. It yields the protein CASSSRQQGPEAFF.

This sequence joins TRBV27 and TRBJ1-5; D unresolved. CDR3 length: 14 residues. Trimming took 2 bases from V and 6 from J, leaving 11 bases between them. The germline CDR1 and CDR2 sequences are MNHEY and SMNVEV (reference sequence). CDR3 region: CASSLRGTGQPQHF. CDR3 nucleotides: TGTGCCAGCAGTTTACGAGGTACTGGTCAGCCCCAGCATTTT.

To note about this clone: The sample has other DNA sequences that encode this CDR3 too. V usage is TRBV7-2 and J usage is TRBJ2-7; no reliable D call. CDR3 length: 14 residues. The germline V gene encodes CDR1 SGHTA and CDR2 FQGNSA. The V and J ends lost 1 base and 3 bases respectively, with 10 bases between them. This CDR3 is CASSLGGRDYEQYF. CDR3 nucleotide sequence: TGTGCCAGCAGCTTAGGGGGAAGGGACTACGAGCAGTACTTC.

This clone was counted once. The J gene is TRBJ1-2, the V gene TRBV28, with D perhaps matching TRBD1 (6 bases). Trimming took off 5 bases at V and 4 bases at J, with 11 bases between the two ends. The CDR3 sequence is 13 residues long. From germline, CDR1 is MDHEN and CDR2 SYDVKM. DNA of the CDR3: TGTGCCAGCAGTCACCAGGGGTCCTATGGCTACACCTTC. Its translation: CASSHQGSYGYTF.

The J gene is TRBJ1-1, the V gene TRBV5-6; no clear D gene. The CDR3 contains 15 residues. The germline V gene encodes CDR1 SGHDT and CDR2 YYEEEE. Trimming took 0 bases from V and 10 from J, leaving 19 bases between them. CDR3: CASSLGKPSGRGAFF. The CDR3 DNA is TGTGCCAGCAGCTTGGGAAAACCCAGCGGCCGGGGAGCTTTCTTT.

The chain couples TRBV7-9 to TRBJ2-2; D possibly corresponds to TRBD1 (5 bases). V was cut by 4 bases and J by 1 base, with 13 bases left in between. The CDR3 spans 16 residues. CDR1 SEHNR and CDR2 FQNEAQ come from the germline V gene (reference sequence). The CDR3 nucleotides are TGTGCCAGCAGCTCCGAAGACAGAGAGAACACCGGGGAGCTGTTTTTT. This sequence encodes CASSSEDRENTGELFF.